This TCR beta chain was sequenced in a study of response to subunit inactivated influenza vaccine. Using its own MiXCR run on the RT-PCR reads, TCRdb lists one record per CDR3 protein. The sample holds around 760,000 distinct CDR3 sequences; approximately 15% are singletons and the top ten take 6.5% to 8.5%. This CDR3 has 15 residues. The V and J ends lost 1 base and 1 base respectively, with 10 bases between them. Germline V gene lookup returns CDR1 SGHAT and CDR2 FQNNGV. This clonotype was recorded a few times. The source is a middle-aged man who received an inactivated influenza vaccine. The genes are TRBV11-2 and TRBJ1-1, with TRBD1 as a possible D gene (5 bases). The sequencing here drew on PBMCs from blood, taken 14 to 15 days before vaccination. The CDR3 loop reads CASSLVRQKNTEAFF. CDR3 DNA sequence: TGTGCCAGCAGCTTAGTCAGACAGAAGAACACTGAAGCTTTCTTT.